This is a list of T cell receptor beta chains from one sample in a study of cytomegalovirus exposure and HLA in healthy donors. Profiling relied on immunoSEQ multiplex PCR, and the TCRdb table lists in-frame clones only, not all of them. The sample holds some 200,000 clones, approximately 80% seen once. Specimen: PBMCs. Receptor source: a boy under 18 in good health and CMV-seronegative. Each CDR3 is given without its conserved first and last residue. The order of the fields is clone size, J gene, D gene, V gene, CDR3 protein. D genes are given only for firm matches. A clone size is listed for some rows: how often the clone was seen (once, few, many), or a class if it is expanded.

size: NA; J: TRBJ1-2; D: TRBD1; V: TRBV4-1; CDR3: ASSQLDREAGYT
size: NA; J: TRBJ2-7; D: NA; V: TRBV15; CDR3: ATSRSNLPGQLYEQY
size: NA; J: TRBJ1-2; D: NA; V: TRBV7-2; CDR3: ASSQLLGDNYGYT
size: once; J: TRBJ2-3; D: TRBD2; V: TRBV9; CDR3: ASSVLEISSGESFGTDTQY
size: NA; J: TRBJ1-5; D: NA; V: TRBV13; CDR3: ASSLRQAGNQPQH
size: NA; J: TRBJ1-1; D: NA; V: TRBV25-1; CDR3: ASSQTVNTEAF
size: NA; J: TRBJ1-2; D: TRBD1; V: TRBV4-2; CDR3: ASSQDLGQGVSGYT
size: once; J: TRBJ1-2; D: NA; V: TRBV7-9; CDR3: ATVRDSNYGYT
size: few; J: TRBJ1-1; D: NA; V: TRBV11-2; CDR3: ASSLDVGAWGEAF
size: NA; J: TRBJ1-5; D: NA; V: TRBV7-3; CDR3: ASSLEGGQPQH
size: NA; J: TRBJ2-1; D: TRBD2; V: TRBV5-1; CDR3: ASSFSGSSYNEQF
size: NA; J: TRBJ1-2; D: NA; V: TRBV4-1; CDR3: ASSQDHGGRGYT
size: NA; J: TRBJ2-7; D: NA; V: TRBV29-1; CDR3: SVESSSPYEQY
size: NA; J: TRBJ2-3; D: TRBD1; V: TRBV6-1; CDR3: ASSLDRGETDTQY
size: NA; J: TRBJ2-4; D: NA; V: TRBV9; CDR3: ASSVGGGQKNIQY
size: NA; J: TRBJ2-7; D: TRBD1; V: TRBV27; CDR3: ATSDRGQNEQY
size: NA; J: TRBJ1-1; D: TRBD1; V: TRBV19; CDR3: ASSVTPGQAINTEAF
size: few; J: TRBJ2-5; D: NA; V: TRBV7-2; CDR3: ASSLEAETQY
size: few; J: TRBJ1-5; D: TRBD1; V: TRBV6-6; CDR3: ASSNSPGQGDVPQH
size: NA; J: TRBJ2-1; D: TRBD2; V: TRBV14; CDR3: ASSPRRFNSRGADYNEQF
size: NA; J: TRBJ1-1; D: NA; V: TRBV6-1; CDR3: ASSAAGTRAGNTEAF
size: NA; J: TRBJ2-7; D: NA; V: TRBV7-9; CDR3: ASSLAPGHSSYEQY
size: NA; J: TRBJ2-1; D: TRBD2; V: TRBV7-2; CDR3: ASSLGGTSGYNEQF
size: NA; J: TRBJ2-1; D: NA; V: TRBV7-7; CDR3: ASSLGPDNEQF
size: NA; J: TRBJ2-1; D: TRBD2; V: TRBV4-3; CDR3: ASSQIGGLAGGPYEQF
size: NA; J: TRBJ2-2; D: TRBD1; V: TRBV5-6; CDR3: ASSFVVGQGGTGELF
size: NA; J: TRBJ1-4; D: TRBD1; V: TRBV9; CDR3: ASSVTGVYDEKLF
size: NA; J: TRBJ2-6; D: TRBD1; V: TRBV18; CDR3: ASSPQGTGIPSGANVLT
size: NA; J: TRBJ1-4; D: NA; V: TRBV27; CDR3: ASSLETAGEKLF
size: NA; J: TRBJ1-2; D: NA; V: TRBV29-1; CDR3: SVIRAANYGYT